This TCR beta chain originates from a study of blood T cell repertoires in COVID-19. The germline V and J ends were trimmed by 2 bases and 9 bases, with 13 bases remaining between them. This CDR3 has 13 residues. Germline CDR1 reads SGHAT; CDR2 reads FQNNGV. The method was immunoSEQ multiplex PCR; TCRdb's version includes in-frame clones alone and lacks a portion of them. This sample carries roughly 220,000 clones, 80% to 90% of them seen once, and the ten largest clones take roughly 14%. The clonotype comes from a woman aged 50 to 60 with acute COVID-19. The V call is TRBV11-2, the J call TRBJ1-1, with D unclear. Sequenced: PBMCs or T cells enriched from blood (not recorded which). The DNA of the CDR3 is TGTGCCAGCAGCTTATTGGGGAGGATTAAAGCTTTCTTT. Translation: CASSLLGRIKAFF.